The 28 T cell receptor beta chains given below trace back to one sample, sequenced in a study of vaccination effects on CD4 cells after COVID-19. ViraFEST expansion of antigen-specific CD4+ T cells with viral peptide pools preceded sequencing. A 10-day culture period preceded the isolation of CD4+ T cells. Each person got two doses of an mRNA SARS-CoV-2 vaccine, BNT162b2 or mRNA-1273. Clones were read by immunoSEQ multiplex PCR, and TCRdb kept only the in-frame ones, dropping some. The sample shows about 69,000 clones, about 80% of them seen only once. Antigens for these TCRs are unknown. Specimen: CD4+ T cells from PBMCs cultured with HCoV-OC43 spike peptides, collected after COVID-19 vaccination. As to subset: HCoV-OC43 spike overlapping peptide pool stimulation. Receptor source: a human donor who received a COVID-19 vaccine.

The chain has TRBV28 and TRBJ1-4; tentatively, D is TRBD1 (6 bases). V lost 1 base and J lost 7, with 10 bases in between. This CDR3 comprises 14 residues. Germline V gene lookup returns CDR1 MDHEN and CDR2 SYDVKM. The CDR3 DNA sequence: TGTGCCAGCAGTTTATCAGGGGCAGGTGAAAAACTGTTTTTT. It is translated as CASSLSGAGEKLFF.

V gene TRBV3-1 (or the pseudogene TRBV3-2) combines with J gene TRBJ1-1; 7 bases are shared with TRBD1. In germline, CDR1 is LGHDT, CDR2 YNNKEL (reference sequence). J lost 6 bases, V lost 3 bases, and 7 bases had no gene match. The CDR3 is 14 residues long. Here the CDR3 reads CASSHRTGAPEAFF. CDR3 DNA: TGTGCCAGCAGCCATCGTACAGGGGCCCCTGAAGCTTTCTTT.

The chain carries TRBV24-1 and TRBJ2-5; 11 bases match TRBD1. Germline assignment: CDR1 KGHDR and CDR2 SFDVKD. The CDR3 runs to 16 residues. The J segment lost 2 bases and the V segment lost 4 bases, leaving 5 bases of the junction unmatched. CDR3 amino acids: CATSEPGTGGQETQYF. Written as DNA, the CDR3 is TGTGCCACCAGTGAGCCTGGGACAGGGGGTCAAGAGACCCAGTACTTC.

The rearrangement joins TRBV20-1 to TRBJ2-1; tentatively, D is TRBD2 (5 bases). Germline values: CDR1 DFQATT, CDR2 SNEGSKA (reference sequence). The CDR3 runs to 11 residues. V lost 3 bases, J lost 9 bases, and 9 bases lay in between. As DNA, the CDR3 is TGCAGTGCTAGCCCAGAGGGTGAGCAGTTCTTC. This codes for CSASPEGEQFF.

This chain joins TRBV18 and TRBJ1-6; D is unclear. Germline CDR1 and CDR2: KGHSH and LQKENI. V was shortened by 6 bases and J by 6 bases, with 15 bases between the two germline ends. The CDR3 consists of 15 residues. The CDR3 reads CASSEGHPTNSPLHF. In DNA form, the CDR3 reads TGTGCCAGCTCGGAGGGTCATCCCACTAATTCACCCCTCCACTTT.

The chain links TRBV18 to TRBJ2-1; 9 positions match TRBD1. CDR3 size: 15 residues. Germline-derived CDR1 and CDR2 are KGHSH and LQKENI. V was clipped by 4 bases and J by 5 bases; unmatched bases: 6. CDR3 protein: CASSLSGTGNNEQFF. CDR3 nucleotides: TGTGCCAGCTCACTATCCGGGACAGGGAACAATGAGCAGTTCTTC.

The rearrangement joins TRBV5-1 to TRBJ2-5; TRBD1 might be the D (6 bases). V lost 4 bases, J lost 1 base, and 11 bases lay in between. CDR3 length: 14 amino acids. The germline CDR1 and CDR2 sequences are SGHRS and YFSETQ. The CDR3 DNA reads as TGCGCCAGCAGCAATCAGGGGTCCCAAGAGACCCAGTACTTC. It translates to CASSNQGSQETQYF.

This clone was seen only a few times. The V call is TRBV29-1, the J call TRBJ2-1; TRBD1 agrees at 12 bases. The CDR3 sequence is 13 residues long. Germline V CDR1 and CDR2: SQVTM, ANQGSEA. After removal of 7 bases from V and 7 bases from J, the junction contained 5 bases not matched to a gene. DNA for the CDR3: TGCAGCGCTGAGGGACAGGGGGCGAATGAGCAGTTCTTC. Protein product: CSAEGQGANEQFF.

The chain joins TRBV4-3 to TRBJ1-5, with no clear D. V lost 4 bases and J 6 bases, leaving 13 bases between the germline ends. Germline CDR1 reads LGHNA; CDR2 reads YSLEER. The CDR3 has 14 residues. Here the CDR3 DNA reads TGCGCCAGCAGCCCCGGGCCCACATTTCAGCCCCAGCATTTT. Translated: CASSPGPTFQPQHF.

V is TRBV9 and J is TRBJ2-3; 9 nucleotides align to TRBD2. Germline CDR1 is SGDLS and CDR2 is YYNGEE. V lost 5 bases, J lost 2 bases, and 9 bases stayed unmatched. The CDR3 sequence is 16 residues long. DNA for the CDR3: TGTGCCAGCAGAGACCGACTAGCGGCCATCACAGATACGCAGTATTTT. This encodes CASRDRLAAITDTQYF.

The chain combines TRBV3-1 (or the pseudogene TRBV3-2) with TRBJ1-2, with 7 nucleotides matching TRBD1. CDR1 LGHDT and CDR2 YNNKEL come from the germline V gene (reference sequence). This CDR3 has 15 residues. With 5 bases clipped from V and 5 bases from J, the junction kept 11 bases outside the gene matches. The CDR3 bases are TGTGCCAGCAGCACCCGGGACAGCGGAGAATATGGCTACACCTTC. Encoded protein: CASSTRDSGEYGYTF.

The chain couples TRBV27 to TRBJ2-3, with D tentatively TRBD1 (6 bases). The CDR3 loop spans 14 amino acids. The ends were cut back, 4 bases at V and 4 bases at J, with 12 bases in the middle. Germline CDR1 reads MNHEY; CDR2 reads SMNVEV (reference sequence). The CDR3 sequence is CASSYLGQSDTQYF. CDR3 nucleotide sequence: TGTGCCAGCAGTTACTTAGGACAGTCAGATACGCAGTATTTT.

This clone was recorded a few times. V is TRBV6-5 and J is TRBJ1-2; a possible D gene is TRBD1 (6 bases). The CDR3 has 13 amino acids. Trimming left V 5 bases short and J 2 bases short, with 9 bases between. From germline, CDR1 is MNHEY and CDR2 SVGAGI. The CDR3 DNA is TGTGCCAGCAGTCTAGACAGGAACTATGGCTACACCTTC. Amino acids: CASSLDRNYGYTF.

This sequence joins TRBV28 and TRBJ1-2; D is unresolved. This CDR3 has 13 amino acids. Germline V CDR1 and CDR2: MDHEN, SYDVKM. V lost 7 bases to trimming and J lost 3 bases, with 12 bases between them. The CDR3: CASISRRDYGYTF. The CDR3 DNA follows: TGTGCCAGCATCTCTCGCCGCGACTATGGCTACACCTTC.

The rearrangement links TRBV7-2 to TRBJ2-2; 10 bases fit TRBD2. This CDR3 is built from 18 residues. J lost 2 bases, V lost 2 bases, and 8 bases had no gene match. CDR1 SGHTA and CDR2 FQGNSA come from the germline V gene. The CDR3 loop reads CASSLTSGEGRNTGELFF. CDR3 coding DNA: TGTGCCAGCAGCTTAACTAGCGGGGAGGGTAGAAACACCGGGGAGCTGTTTTTT.

The CDR3 DNA follows: TGTGCCAGCTCATCAGGGACAGGCAAACATCAGCCCCAGCATTTT. It is translated as CASSSGTGKHQPQHF. This chain joins TRBV18 and TRBJ1-5; 8 bases fit TRBD1. Germline assignment: CDR1 KGHSH and CDR2 LQKENI. Trimming cost V 5 bases and J 5 bases; bases outside gene matches: 8. The CDR3 has 15 amino acids.

The rearrangement joins TRBV7-9 to TRBJ1-2, with 9 positions matching TRBD1. This CDR3 is built from 15 residues. Losses at the gene ends were 5 bases for V and 1 base for J; bases not matched to a gene: 5. CDR1 is SEHNR and CDR2 is FQNEAQ in the germline V gene (reference sequence). Here the CDR3 reads CASSRPTGGNYGYTF. DNA of the CDR3: TGTGCCAGCAGCCGACCGACAGGGGGTAACTATGGCTACACCTTC.

The gene calls are TRBV9 and TRBJ1-1; no firm D call. The CDR3 runs to 17 residues. Trimming stripped 0 bases from V and 0 bases from J, with 15 bases between. Germline V gene data show CDR1 as SGDLS and CDR2 as YYNGEE. The chain's CDR3 is CASSVDVGLGMNTEAFF. In DNA, the CDR3 is TGTGCCAGCAGCGTAGATGTAGGGCTGGGCATGAACACTGAAGCTTTCTTT.

This clone was observed once. The rearrangement uses TRBV5-4 and TRBJ2-3, with D possibly being TRBD1 or TRBD2 (5 bases each). Germline V gene sequence: CDR1 SGHNT, CDR2 YYREEE (reference sequence). The CDR3 totals 14 residues. The V end lost 0 bases, the J end lost 2 bases, and 7 bases lay between the germline ends. This chain's CDR3 is CASSLAGATDTQYF. CDR3 DNA sequence: TGTGCCAGCAGCTTGGCCGGGGCCACAGATACGCAGTATTTT. The complete variable domain, with remaining parts taken from reference TRBV5-4 and TRBJ2-3, reads ETGVTQSPTHLIKTRGQQVTLRCSSQSGHNTVSWYQQALGQGPQFIFQYYREEENGRGNFPPRFSGLQFPNYSSELNVNALELDDSALYLCASSLAGATDTQYFGPGTRLTVL.

This rearrangement joins TRBV9 to TRBJ1-2, with a tentative D call TRBD1 (6 bases). The CDR3 has 15 amino acids. Germline V lookup: CDR1 SGDLS, CDR2 YYNGEE. The V and J ends lost 7 bases and 3 bases respectively, with 19 bases between them. CDR3: CASSPGQLDDYGYTF. For the CDR3, the DNA is TGTGCCAGCTCCCCCGGACAGTTGGATGACTATGGCTACACCTTC.

The chain is built from TRBV7-2 and TRBJ1-6; D gene uncertain. Trimming stripped 3 bases from V and 3 bases from J, with 9 bases between. Germline CDR1 is SGHTA and CDR2 is FQGNSA. The CDR3 has 15 residues. CDR3 loop: CASSLFRGYNSPLHF. The CDR3 DNA is TGTGCCAGCAGCTTGTTCAGAGGCTATAATTCACCCCTCCACTTT.

The CDR3 spells CASSTRDRGRVSEKLFF. In DNA form, the CDR3 reads TGTGCCAGCAGCACCCGGGACAGGGGACGAGTGAGTGAAAAACTGTTTTTT. The V gene is TRBV28, the J gene TRBJ1-4, with 10 bases fitting TRBD1. Trimming removed 6 bases from V and 7 bases from J; junction bases left unmatched: 14. Germline V gene sequence: CDR1 MDHEN, CDR2 SYDVKM. The length of the CDR3 is 17 residues.

This clone occurred once. The CDR3 region has the DNA TGTGCCAGCAGTACACACAGGGCCACCGGGGAGCTGTTTTTT. Encoded protein: CASSTHRATGELFF. The chain recombines TRBV6-5 with TRBJ2-2; possible D gene TRBD1, 6 bases. V was trimmed by 5 bases and J by 4 bases, leaving 11 bases between them. The CDR3 has 14 residues. Germline CDR1 MNHEY, CDR2 SVGAGI.

The chain couples TRBV19 to TRBJ1-5; the match to TRBD1 covers 9 bases. Germline values: CDR1 LNHDA, CDR2 SQIVND (reference sequence). The CDR3 extends over 14 amino acids. V shed 10 bases, J shed 1 base, and the junction held 5 bases outside the gene matches. The CDR3 nucleotides are TGTGCCACCGTACAGGGGGCGAGCAATCAGCCCCAGCATTTT. As protein: CATVQGASNQPQHF.

The chain is built from TRBV5-4 and TRBJ1-2; TRBD1 is a possible D gene (5 bases). V lost 4 bases, J lost 2 bases, and 9 bases lay in between. This CDR3 spans 13 amino acids. Germline CDR1 SGHNT, CDR2 YYREEE (reference sequence). The CDR3 bases are TGTGCCAGCAGCCCCGACAGCAACTATGGCTACACCTTC. Amino acid sequence: CASSPDSNYGYTF.

The chain carries TRBV5-8 and TRBJ1-5; maybe TRBD1 (6 bases). Germline V CDR1 and CDR2: SGHTS, YDEGEE. The V and J ends lost 7 bases and 3 bases respectively, with 11 bases between them. This CDR3 region has 13 residues. For the CDR3, the DNA is TGTGCCAGCCTGAGGGACACCAATCAGCCCCAGCATTTT. This encodes CASLRDTNQPQHF. Using reference TRBV5-8 and TRBJ1-5 for the parts outside the CDR3, the full variable domain is EAGVTQSPTHLIKTRGQQATLRCSPISGHTSVYWYQQALGLGLQFLLWYDEGEERNRGNFPPRFSGRQFPNYSSELNVNALELEDSALYLCASLRDTNQPQHFGDGTRLSIL.

V gene TRBV18 combines with J gene TRBJ1-5; maybe TRBD1 (5 bases). The CDR3 sequence is 13 residues long. The ends were cut back, 5 bases at V and 6 bases at J, with 11 bases in the middle. Germline CDR1 is KGHSH and CDR2 is LQKENI. The CDR3, as DNA: TGTGCCAGCTCAGGGACCGCCAGTCAGCCCCAGCATTTT. Its protein product is CASSGTASQPQHF.

This sequence joins TRBV6-6 and TRBJ2-5; possibly TRBD1 for D (6 bases). CDR1 is MNHNY and CDR2 is SVGAGI in the germline V gene (reference sequence). Trimming pared 7 bases from V and 3 bases from J, leaving 15 bases between. The CDR3 sequence is 14 residues long. This chain's CDR3 is CASTPTGQKETQYF. CDR3 DNA sequence: TGTGCCAGCACCCCAACGGGACAAAAAGAGACCCAGTACTTC.